This T cell receptor (beta chain) was identified during a study of blood T cell repertoires in COVID-19. Across the whole study: The United States, Italy and Spain provided the acute and convalescent COVID-19 samples. Nucleic acid was either cDNA or gDNA, and it came from T cells, B-cell-depleted T cells, or PBMCs.

This CDR3 has 15 residues. The germline V gene has CDR1 LGHDT and CDR2 YNNKEL (reference sequence). Trimming removed 1 base from V and 5 bases from J, with 14 bases in between. Source study methods: Amplifying reference gene primers gave estimates of nucleated cell counts. Method: immunoSEQ multiplex PCR; TCRdb's copy keeps in-frame clones and lacks some. V and J calls and clone size are as listed in that table; D and trimming were resolved from the DNA. This sample yields some 100,000 clones, of which about 90% are seen a single time; roughly 8.1% belongs to the top ten. The specimen was peripheral blood. The rearrangement links TRBV3-1 (or the pseudogene TRBV3-2) to TRBJ1-2, with D possibly TRBD1 on 5 matching bases. The origin of this receptor is a woman aged 70-85 years with acute or convalescent COVID-19. CDR3 DNA: TGTGCCAGCAGCCAAGGCGGGGGTGATAGGTATGGCTACACCTTC. Protein sequence: CASSQGGGDRYGYTF.